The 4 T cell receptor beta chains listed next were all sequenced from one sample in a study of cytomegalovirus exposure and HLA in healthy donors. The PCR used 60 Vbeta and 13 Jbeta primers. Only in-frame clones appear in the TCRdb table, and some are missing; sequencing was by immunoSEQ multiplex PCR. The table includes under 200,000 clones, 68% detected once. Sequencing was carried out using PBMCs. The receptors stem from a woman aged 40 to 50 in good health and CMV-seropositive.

The CDR3 loop reads CASSISGYEQYF. The CDR3 DNA reads TGTGCCAGCAGCATTAGCGGGTACGAGCAGTACTTC. The genes are TRBV5-6 and TRBJ2-7, with TRBD2 matching over 7 bases. The V gene's germline CDR1 is SGHDT and CDR2 YYEEEE. This CDR3 comprises 12 residues. The ends lost 4 bases at V and 4 bases at J; junction bases unmatched: 2.

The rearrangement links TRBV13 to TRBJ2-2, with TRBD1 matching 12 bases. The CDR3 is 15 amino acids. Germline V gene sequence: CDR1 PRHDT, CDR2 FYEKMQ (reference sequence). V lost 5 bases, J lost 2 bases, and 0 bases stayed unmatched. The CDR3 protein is CASSGTGGNTGELFF. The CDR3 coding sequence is TGTGCCAGCAGCGGGACAGGGGGCAACACCGGGGAGCTGTTTTTT.

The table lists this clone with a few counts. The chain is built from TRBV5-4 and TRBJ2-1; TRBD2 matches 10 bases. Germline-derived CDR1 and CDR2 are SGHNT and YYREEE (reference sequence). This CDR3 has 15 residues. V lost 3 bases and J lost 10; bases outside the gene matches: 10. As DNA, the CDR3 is TGTGCCAGCAGCTGGGATGGAGCGGGGGGGCGGGAGCAGTTCTTC. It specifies CASSWDGAGGREQFF.

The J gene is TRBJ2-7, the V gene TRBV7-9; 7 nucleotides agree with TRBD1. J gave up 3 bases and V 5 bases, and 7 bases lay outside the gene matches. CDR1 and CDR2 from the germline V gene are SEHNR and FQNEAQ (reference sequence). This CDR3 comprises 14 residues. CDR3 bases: TGTGCCAGCAGCAGGGTTGACAGGGTCTACGAGCAGTACTTC. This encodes CASSRVDRVYEQYF.